This TCR beta chain came from a study of PD-1 blockade in mismatch repair-deficient tumors. On the study more broadly: Enrolled about 2012-2016, patients had progressing, pretreated mismatch repair-deficient cancers of more than ten types.

The sample holds a few counts of this clone. Measured with immunoSEQ multiplex PCR; TCRdb has only the in-frame clones, and not every one. The sample includes tens of thousands of clones, approximately 78% of them seen just once. Mismatch repair deficiency was confirmed in all patients, by PCR or immunohistochemistry. TCR sequencing covered three patients who responded to pembrolizumab. In germline, CDR1 is SNHLY, CDR2 FYNNEI. The CDR3 loop spans 13 amino acids. J lost 3 bases, V lost 7 bases, and 4 bases had no gene match. The source material was peripheral blood, sampled 4 weeks after starting pembrolizumab. The TCR was taken from an adult with mismatch repair-deficient cancer. The chain carries TRBV2 and TRBJ2-7, with 9 bases identical to TRBD1. The CDR3 is CASTGQGIYEQYF. DNA of the CDR3: TGTGCCAGCACGGGACAGGGTATCTACGAGCAGTACTTC.